The next 9 T cell receptor beta chains were all read from a single sample in a study of metastatic and nonmetastatic thyroid tumors. Among the patients, none had received any treatment before thyroid surgery. TCRdb reassembled clones from the PCR reads with MiXCR. Of about 40,000 clones listed, about 10% are singletons. The sample consisted of blood. These receptors all stem from a female donor with papillary thyroid cancer or a benign thyroid nodule (not recorded which). Some clones in this sample may be carry-over from other donors' samples.

The chain links TRBV6-1 to TRBJ1-1, with D perhaps matching TRBD1 (5 bases). Germline V gene sequence: CDR1 MNHNS, CDR2 SASEGT. This CDR3 is built from 15 residues. Trimming shortened V by 5 bases and J by 2 bases, and 15 bases separated the two germline ends. CDR3 residues: CASSKGPRTNTEAFF. The CDR3 coding sequence is TGTGCCAGCAGTAAGGGACCTAGGACAAACACTGAAGCTTTCTTT.

The gene calls are TRBV18 and TRBJ1-5; the D is unclear. This CDR3 comprises 13 residues. Germline V CDR1 and CDR2: KGHSH, LQKENI. The germline V and J ends were trimmed by 3 bases and 5 bases, with 8 bases remaining between them. CDR3 sequence reads: CASSPGRDQPQHF. DNA of the CDR3: TGTGCCAGCTCACCGGGTCGAGATCAGCCCCAGCATTTT. The whole variable domain, filled in from reference TRBV18 and TRBJ1-5, reads NAGVMQNPRHLVRRRGQEARLRCSPMKGHSHVYWYRQLPEEGLKFMVYLQKENIIDESGMPKERFSAEFPKEGPSILRIQQVVRGDSAAYFCASSPGRDQPQHFGDGTRLSIL.

This clone was counted at least ten times. One junction end does not reproduce the germline sequence, and a read error may be involved. At the DNA level, this CDR3 is encoded by other sequences in the same sample as well. CDR3 in DNA: TGCAGTACTAGAGCGGATGAAGGAGCCGAAGGGGAAAAACTGTTTTTT. Protein sequence: CSTRADEGAEGEKLFF. The chain links TRBV20-1 to TRBJ1-4, with no clear D. CDR3 size: 16 residues. The germline V gene has CDR1 DFQATT and CDR2 SNEGSKA (reference sequence).

This clone was observed at least ten times. V usage is TRBV30 and J usage is TRBJ1-1; D not resolved. Germline CDR1 reads GTSNPN; CDR2 reads SVGIG (reference sequence). V shed 1 base and J shed 9 bases, with 9 bases lying between them. This CDR3 is 11 amino acids long. CDR3 in DNA: TGTGCCTGGAGTGCACTCACCCAAGCTTTCTTT. This translates into CAWSALTQAFF.

This clone appeared many times. A much more abundant neighbour one base away suggests this may be a read error. This rearrangement joins TRBV19 to TRBJ2-1; D is undetermined. CDR3 size: 15 residues. CDR1 LNHDA and CDR2 SQIVND come from the germline V gene (reference sequence). V dropped 1 base and J dropped 2 bases, with 9 bases sitting between them. The CDR3 region is CASSIVAVPYNEQFF. The CDR3 DNA sequence: TGTGCCAGTAGTATAGTGGCCGTGCCCTACAATGAGCAGTTCTTC.

In this sample, this clone turned up many times. The CDR3 DNA sequence: TGTGCCAGCAGCTTAGCCGGGACAGGGGGCTATGGCTACACCTTC. It translates to CASSLAGTGGYGYTF. This rearrangement joins TRBV7-9 to TRBJ1-2, with 11 bases matching TRBD1. Germline CDR1 is SEHNR and CDR2 is FQNEAQ (reference sequence). The CDR3 spans 15 residues. V was pared by 0 bases and J by 4 bases, with 1 base of the junction left unmatched.

The sample holds many counts of this clone. V is TRBV6-1 and J is TRBJ1-1, with 9 positions matching TRBD1. V lost 6 bases, J lost 0 bases, and 5 bases stayed unmatched. The germline V gene encodes CDR1 MNHNS and CDR2 SASEGT. The CDR3 loop spans 15 amino acids. CDR3 sequence reads: CASRRTGALNTEAFF. CDR3 bases: TGTGCCAGCAGGCGGACAGGGGCCCTGAACACTGAAGCTTTCTTT.

This clone showed up many times. The rearrangement joins TRBV3-1 to TRBJ1-1, with D possibly being TRBD1 (5 bases). Trimming stripped 0 bases from V and 2 bases from J, with 7 bases between. This CDR3 spans 14 amino acids. Germline V gives CDR1 LGHDT, CDR2 YNNKEL (reference sequence). Here the CDR3 DNA reads TGTGCCAGCAGCCAAGACAGGGTTAACACTGAAGCTTTCTTT. Its protein is CASSQDRVNTEAFF.

There are many counts of this clone. The rearrangement uses TRBV5-1 and TRBJ2-5; the D call may be TRBD1 or TRBD2 (6 bases each). Germline CDR1 is SGHRS and CDR2 is YFSETQ. V lost 1 base and J lost 1, with 14 bases in between. The CDR3 spans 16 residues. The CDR3 DNA follows: TGCGCCAGCAGCTTGAGGCCTGGGGGGCTCCAAGAGACCCAGTACTTC. Encoded protein: CASSLRPGGLQETQYF.